What follows are 2 T cell receptor beta chains derived from one specimen sequenced in a study of blood T cell repertoires in COVID-19. The repertoire was sequenced with immunoSEQ multiplex PCR; TCRdb's copy has only in-frame clones and lacks some. The sample contains 35,000 to 40,000 clones, roughly 84% of which appear only once. The sample comprised peripheral blood. All receptors derive from a human donor in a cohort sampled during active COVID-19.

The chain combines TRBV3-1 (or the pseudogene TRBV3-2) with TRBJ2-3; a possible D gene is TRBD1 (5 bases). The CDR3 loop spans 15 amino acids. From germline, CDR1 is LGHDT and CDR2 YNNKEL (reference sequence). Deletions cut 2 bases from V and 0 bases from J, with 9 bases between. This CDR3 reads CASSQRTSSTDTQYF. CDR3 nucleotides: TGTGCCAGCAGCCAAAGGACATCGAGCACAGATACGCAGTATTTT.

The chain employs TRBV6-5 and TRBJ2-4; maybe TRBD1 (5 bases). Germline V gene data show CDR1 as MNHEY and CDR2 as SVGAGI. There are 14 residues in the CDR3. Trimming pared 6 bases from V and 8 bases from J, leaving 17 bases between. CDR3 loop: CASSPRETGDIQYF. In DNA, the CDR3 is TGTGCCAGCAGCCCAAGAGAAACAGGAGACATTCAGTACTTC.